A single T cell receptor (beta chain) is shown here with its context. Some clones are missing from TCRdb's copy, which holds only in-frame ones; the method was immunoSEQ multiplex PCR. Counted here are 950,000 to 1,300,000 clones, roughly 75% occurring once; the ten biggest clones make up approximately 1.5%. Trimming cost V 8 bases and J 11 bases; bases outside gene matches: 9. This CDR3 contains 12 residues. Looked up from germline, CDR1 is MNHNS and CDR2 is SASEGT. Splitting of CD4+ cells produced CD45RA+ naive and CD45RA-negative memory subsets. The record originates from a study of shared clonotypes between healthy human individuals.

The source is a young man in good health. The specimen sequenced was memory CD4+ T cells sorted from blood. Subset specified: CD45RA-negative fraction. The chain carries TRBV6-1 and TRBJ1-1, with 9 bases that match TRBD1. The CDR3, as DNA: TGTGCCAGCCGGACAGGGGCCACAAGGGCTTTCTTT. Residues: CASRTGATRAFF.